The present T cell receptor beta chain was sequenced within a study of blood T cell repertoires in COVID-19. Whole-study context: The United States, Italy and Spain were the sources of the acute and convalescent COVID-19 samples.

Data came from immunoSEQ multiplex PCR; TCRdb stores just in-frame clones and leaves some out. This table has 300,000 to 400,000 clones, around nine tenths appearing once. Sequenced input: PBMCs or T cells enriched from blood (not recorded which). This TCR derives from a man in his sixties who had recovered from COVID-19.

For the CDR3, the DNA is TGTGCCATCAGTGGACAGGCTTCTGGAAACACCATATATTTT. Its translation is CAISGQASGNTIYF. The V call is TRBV10-3, the J call TRBJ1-3; D perhaps matches TRBD1 (6 bases). Germline CDR1 reads ENHRY; CDR2 reads SYGVKD. The CDR3 length is 14 residues. Between the trimmed V and J ends, which lost 4 bases and 1 base, there was a span of 8 bases.